This paragraph reports one TCR beta chain. The antigen is unknown. The authors' processing: After removing out-of-frame reads, approximately 2 million distinct TCRbeta sequences remained. The method was immunoSEQ multiplex PCR; TCRdb's version includes in-frame clones alone and lacks a portion of them. That table gives V, J and clone size, and the DNA gave D and trimming. Of under 70,000 clones in the sample, about 81% were seen once. The sort gate was single viable CD3+CD4+CD8-CD45RO+ cells for memory CD4+ T cells. After thawing, CD4+ T cells were positively selected. V lost 1 base and J lost 2, with 10 bases in between. This CDR3 has 15 residues. CDR1 SGHTA and CDR2 FQGNSA come from the germline V gene. These data are taken from a study of memory CD4+ T cells and cytomegalovirus serostatus. Study conclusions and caveats: About 40% of the 164 known CMV-associated TCRbeta sequences appeared in CD4+ memory.

The V and J genes are TRBV7-2 and TRBJ2-3; D perhaps matches TRBD2 (6 bases). Input material: memory CD4+ T cells from blood. This clonotype was sampled from an adult in good health and CMV-seronegative. CDR3 sequence (DNA): TGTGCCAGCAGCTTAGTGGCGGGGTTCACAGATACGCAGTATTTT. This translates into CASSLVAGFTDTQYF. The full variable domain, rest sourced from reference TRBV7-2 and TRBJ2-3, is GAGVSQSPSNKVTEKGKDVELRCDPISGHTALYWYRQSLGQGLEFLIYFQGNSAPDKSGLPSDRFSAERTGGSVSTLTIQRTQQEDSAVYLCASSLVAGFTDTQYFGPGTRLTVL.